This TCR beta chain was recorded in a study of CD4 T cells in relation to SARS-CoV-2 and coronaviruses. About the research overall: After roughly 9 days of antigen culture, PBMC TCR beta CDR3s were sequenced. Study-wide findings and caveats: Compared with monoreactive clones, crossreactive clones showed significantly weaker SARS-CoV-2 expansion. No crossreactivity against non-spike viral proteins was tested here. No donor gave both pre-pandemic and post-infection samples.

Here immunoSEQ multiplex PCR was the method, and the copy in TCRdb shows in-frame clones only, minus some. The sample has some 46,000 clones, roughly 82% seen once. Remarks on this clone: No antigen is known for it.

Trimming took 2 bases from V and 1 from J; bases not matched to a gene: 10. This CDR3 region has 16 residues. CDR1 and CDR2 from the germline V gene are GTSNPN and SVGIG (reference sequence). Sequences were obtained from naive CD4+ T cells from PBMCs, cultured in vitro. As for subset: naive CD4+ T cells isolated by negative enrichment. This receptor was taken from an adult with COVID-19. The chain is built from TRBV30 and TRBJ2-5, with 7 bases matching TRBD1. CDR3 region: CAWSRRQGVTQETQYF. The CDR3 DNA follows: TGTGCCTGGAGTAGGAGGCAGGGGGTAACCCAAGAGACCCAGTACTTC.